A single sample is the source of the 21 T cell receptor beta chains below, sequenced in a study of beta chain features in type 1 diabetes. Expressed TCRB transcripts were sequenced after all isolated RNA was converted to cDNA. The repertoire was sequenced with immunoSEQ multiplex PCR; TCRdb's copy has only in-frame clones and lacks some. The repertoire consists of about 340,000 clones, with 7% to 9% occurring once and the leading ten covering less than 0.45%. The source material was central memory CD4+ T cells from blood. The receptors originated from a woman between 18 and 30 years old in good health.

This clone was detected a few times. The chain uses TRBV28 and TRBJ2-7; D possibly corresponds to TRBD1 (6 bases). V was cut by 6 bases and J by 5 bases, with 17 bases left in between. Germline V gene data show CDR1 as MDHEN and CDR2 as SYDVKM. This CDR3 spans 14 amino acids. The CDR3 spells CASRPQGRMDEQYF. CDR3 bases: TGTGCCAGCAGACCACAGGGCAGGATGGACGAGCAGTACTTC.

The chain has TRBV5-1 and TRBJ1-1; D is perhaps TRBD1 (6 bases). The CDR3 is made up of 15 amino acids. Germline V gene data show CDR1 as SGHRS and CDR2 as YFSETQ. V lost 0 bases and J lost 4, with 13 bases in between. Written as DNA, the CDR3 is TGCGCCAGCAGCTTGGCCTGGGGGGCGAGCACTGAAGCTTTCTTT. Its translation is CASSLAWGASTEAFF.

The rearrangement links TRBV28 to TRBJ2-5, with a possible D match to TRBD2 (6 bases). Judging by the DNA end, TRBJ2-7 fits better; the J call may be wrong. The germline V gene encodes CDR1 MDHEN and CDR2 SYDVKM. The CDR3 has 13 amino acids. The CDR3 protein is CASSFTSSYEQYF. Written as DNA, the CDR3 is TGTGCCAGCAGTTTTACTAGCAGTTACGAGCAGTACTTC.

CDR3 amino acids: CASSWTDSSYEQYF. The CDR3 DNA reads as TGTGCCAGCAGTTGGACAGACAGCTCCTACGAGCAGTACTTC. J is TRBJ2-7 and V is TRBV2, with a tentative D call TRBD1 (6 bases). The V and J ends lost 5 bases and 0 bases respectively, with 11 bases between them. Germline CDR1 and CDR2: SNHLY and FYNNEI. The CDR3 is made up of 14 amino acids.

This clone occurred a few times. This chain connects TRBV7-6 to TRBJ2-1, with 7 bases identical to TRBD2. The CDR3 sequence is 16 residues long. Trimming at V came to 4 bases and at J to 2 bases, leaving 8 bases not matched to a gene. CDR1 and CDR2 from the germline V gene are SGHVS and FNYEAQ. DNA of the CDR3: TGTGCCAGCAGCTACAGCCTAGCGGAAACCTACAATGAGCAGTTCTTC. It specifies CASSYSLAETYNEQFF.

The chain employs TRBV29-1 and TRBJ2-3; 9 positions match TRBD2. This CDR3 has 11 residues. Germline V CDR1 and CDR2: SQVTM, ANQGSEA. J gave up 10 bases and V 7 bases, and 6 bases lay outside the gene matches. CDR3 loop: CSEEAGGSQYF. The CDR3 coding sequence is TGCAGCGAGGAGGCGGGAGGGTCGCAGTATTTT.

The chain links TRBV9 to TRBJ1-2; D uncertain. The CDR3 length is 12 residues. CDR1 is SGDLS, CDR2 YYNGEE, per germline. Trimming cost V 0 bases and J 3 bases, with 3 bases left between them. CDR3 DNA: TGTGCCAGCAGCGTAGACGACTATGGCTACACCTTC. Protein product: CASSVDDYGYTF.

As to this clone: This CDR3 is also generated by other DNA sequences in the sample. The chain carries TRBV7-2 and TRBJ2-7; D perhaps matches TRBD1 (6 bases). Trimming removed 3 bases from V and 4 bases from J, with 10 bases in between. There are 13 residues in the CDR3. The germline V gene encodes CDR1 SGHTA and CDR2 FQGNSA. CDR3 residues: CASSFDRLYEQYF. The CDR3 nucleotides are TGTGCCAGCAGCTTCGACAGGCTATACGAGCAGTACTTC. The variable domain in full, completed from reference TRBV7-2 and TRBJ2-7, reads GAGVSQSPSNKVTEKGKDVELRCDPISGHTALYWYRQSLGQGLEFLIYFQGNSAPDKSGLPSDRFSAERTGGSVSTLTIQRTQQEDSAVYLCASSFDRLYEQYFGPGTRLTVT.

V usage is TRBV7-3 and J usage is TRBJ2-7, with D possibly TRBD1 on 5 matching bases. V was cut by 2 bases and J by 6 bases, with 14 bases left in between. This CDR3 spans 14 amino acids. Germline V gives CDR1 SGHTA, CDR2 FQGTGA. The CDR3 DNA reads TGTGCCAGCAGCTTATGCAGGGAAGGTTGCGAGCAGTACTTC. Translated, it gives CASSLCREGCEQYF.

This clone was recorded at least ten times. The chain has TRBV7-3 and TRBJ2-6; D perhaps matches TRBD1 (6 bases). CDR3 length equals 18 residues. V was clipped by 5 bases and J by 1 base, with 18 bases between them. Germline V gene data show CDR1 as SGHTA and CDR2 as FQGTGA. The CDR3 nucleotides read TGTGCCAGCAGCCCCCAAAGCTCCACAGGGTCTGGGGCCAACGTCCTGACTTTC. This encodes CASSPQSSTGSGANVLTF.

Ten or more counts support this clone. This chain joins TRBV15 and TRBJ1-4; D not resolved. The germline V gene has CDR1 LNHNV and CDR2 YYDKDF (reference sequence). CDR3 length: 15 residues. The ends were cut back, 1 base at V and 4 bases at J, with 10 bases in the middle. The CDR3 here is CATSRAGAGNEKLFF. The CDR3 DNA follows: TGTGCCACCAGCAGAGCGGGCGCCGGTAATGAAAAACTGTTTTTT.

The chain combines TRBV20-1 with TRBJ2-1, with unresolved D. Germline CDR1 DFQATT, CDR2 SNEGSKA (reference sequence). V was shortened by 4 bases and J by 4 bases, with 5 bases between the two germline ends. The CDR3 is made up of 11 amino acids. CDR3 sequence: CSAKNYNEQFF. CDR3 nucleotides: TGCAGTGCTAAGAATTACAATGAGCAGTTCTTC.

This clone was counted a few times. The chain uses TRBV5-1 and TRBJ2-3, with D possibly being TRBD2 (6 bases). The CDR3 has 15 amino acids. Trimming took off 1 base at V and 1 base at J, with 10 bases between the two ends. CDR1 and CDR2 (germline): SGHRS, YFSETQ. The CDR3 region is CASSLTGEGTDTQYF. The DNA of the CDR3 is TGCGCCAGCAGCTTGACGGGGGAGGGCACAGATACGCAGTATTTT.

This clone was detected ten times or more. Other DNA variants within this sample encode the same CDR3. V usage is TRBV11-2 and J usage is TRBJ2-1; D is unresolved. The germline V gene has CDR1 SGHAT and CDR2 FQNNGV. V shed 2 bases and J shed 2 bases, with 1 base lying between them. The length of the CDR3 is 12 residues. This CDR3 is CASSLTYNEQFF. DNA of the CDR3: TGTGCCAGCAGCTTAACCTACAATGAGCAGTTCTTC.

The table lists this clone with many counts. In the same sample, other DNA sequences code for this CDR3. This chain links TRBV9 with TRBJ2-5, with D maybe TRBD1 (5 bases). The V end lost 0 bases, the J end lost 2 bases, and 5 bases lay between the germline ends. The V gene's germline CDR1 is SGDLS and CDR2 YYNGEE. CDR3 length equals 13 residues. The CDR3 DNA follows: TGTGCCAGCAGCGTAGGACAGCAAGAGACCCAGTACTTC. Its translation is CASSVGQQETQYF.

J is TRBJ2-3 and V is TRBV5-4, with D possibly being TRBD2 (6 bases). Trimming took 0 bases from V and 7 from J, leaving 15 bases between them. The CDR3 extends over 15 amino acids. Germline lookup yields CDR1 SGHNT and CDR2 YYREEE (reference sequence). CDR3 bases: TGTGCCAGCAGCTTGGGAAGCGGGCGATGGAATACGCAGTATTTT. It encodes CASSLGSGRWNTQYF.

V usage is TRBV27 and J usage is TRBJ2-1; 10 bases are shared with TRBD2. Germline loops: CDR1 MNHEY, CDR2 SMNVEV (reference sequence). This CDR3 has 15 residues. V trimming: 4 bases; J trimming: 4 bases; junction bases outside the gene matches: 4. Here the CDR3 reads CASSSWTSGYNEQFF. CDR3 nucleotide sequence: TGTGCCAGCAGTTCCTGGACTAGCGGATACAATGAGCAGTTCTTC.

The chain links TRBV6-5 to TRBJ2-3, with a possible D match to TRBD2 (6 bases). Germline assignment: CDR1 MNHEY and CDR2 SVGAGI. V shed 4 bases and J shed 0 bases, with 11 bases lying between them. The CDR3 runs 15 residues. The CDR3 bases are TGTGCCAGCAGTTGGGACTTCTCGAGCACAGATACGCAGTATTTT. It encodes CASSWDFSSTDTQYF.

The chain joins TRBV29-1 to TRBJ1-1; TRBD1 might be the D (5 bases). There are 15 residues in the CDR3. Germline V CDR1 and CDR2: SQVTM, ANQGSEA. Trimming stripped 2 bases from V and 6 bases from J, with 19 bases between. In DNA form, the CDR3 reads TGCAGCGTTGAAAGCCTAGCGGGGGGGAGGGCTGAAGCTTTCTTT. This gives the protein CSVESLAGGRAEAFF.

V is TRBV28 and J is TRBJ2-1; possible D gene TRBD2, 5 bases. V lost 6 bases, J lost 4 bases, and 10 bases lay in between. Germline V gene lookup returns CDR1 MDHEN and CDR2 SYDVKM. The CDR3 extends over 13 amino acids. CDR3 residues: CASRQTKYNEQFF. As DNA, the CDR3 is TGTGCCAGCAGACAGACTAAATACAATGAGCAGTTCTTC.

This clone was counted a few times. The sample carries other DNA sequences with the same CDR3. V is TRBV18 and J is TRBJ2-1; 9 bases agree with TRBD1. With 3 bases clipped from V and 2 bases from J, the junction kept 2 bases outside the gene matches. The V gene's germline CDR1 is KGHSH and CDR2 LQKENI. The CDR3 covers 15 residues. For the CDR3, the DNA is TGTGCCAGCTCACCCGGACAGGGGACCTACAATGAGCAGTTCTTC. This codes for CASSPGQGTYNEQFF. Looking up the rest from reference TRBV18 and TRBJ2-1 gives the full variable domain: NAGVMQNPRHLVRRRGQEARLRCSPMKGHSHVYWYRQLPEEGLKFMVYLQKENIIDESGMPKERFSAEFPKEGPSILRIQQVVRGDSAAYFCASSPGQGTYNEQFFGPGTRLTVL.